Sequencing of this T cell receptor beta chain was carried out in a study of blood T cell repertoires in COVID-19 (dated by TCRdb to 2018 to 2021). Turning to the overall study: The collaborator samples originated in the United States, Italy and Spain and spanned the acute and convalescent phases of COVID-19. The repertoires were released in a freely available public database meant as a resource for research on the immune response to SARS-CoV-2. A de-identified subject ID, COVID-19 status, age in years and sex were almost always included in the sample metadata. The material from the prospective study consisted of cDNA or gDNA derived from T cells, B-cell-depleted T cells, or PBMCs. The samples were drawn from two sources: the first 160 participants of the ongoing ImmuneRACE study, and some 1,300 subjects contributed by 6 global collaborators. HLA class I and class II types, where available, came from metadata supplied by the sample provider rather than from assay-based typing. Deeply sampled blood TCRbeta repertoires from subjects exposed to, actively infected with, or recovered from COVID-19 were included in the dataset. The investigation overall reported the following: Clinical and demographic metadata were provided uncurated, with the amount varying by source and participant.

The CDR3, from cysteine to phenylalanine, totals 16 residues. This entry keeps only the CDR3 DNA: 48 bases, framed from base 1. From the germline V gene (reference sequence), CDR1 is SEHNR and CDR2 is FQNEAQ. Trimmed from V: 4 bases; trimmed from J: 3 bases; junction bases lacking a gene match: 4. Details on this clone: No antigen is known for it. No much larger clone is present one base from it, and per-base qualities are unavailable.

Whole blood was collected in K2EDTA tubes by collaborating institutions according to the institutions' own protocols. For TCRbeta analysis, collaborators shipped samples as frozen whole blood, isolated PBMCs, or DNA extracted from either of those sample types. TCRbeta CDR3 regions were amplified from genomic DNA using the immunoSEQ Assay, a bias-controlled multiplex PCR. The original methods were these. The number of nucleated cells in each sample was estimated by amplification of reference gene primers within the assay. To quantify the absolute abundance of each unique TCRbeta CDR3 rearrangement, sequence reads were collapsed and filtered. For each sample, productive Simpson clonality was calculated as the square root of Simpson's diversity index across productive rearrangements. Imported from immuneACCESS, the table was reduced by TCRdb to in-frame sequences with V and J called. These copies leave out some clones; in studies compared against another copy, an unresolved V gene accounts for under half, and the cause of the remainder is not known. V, J and clone size reflect that table, while D and trimming were determined from the DNA. In this sample the table shows 45,000 to 55,000 clones, approximately 88% of which occur a single time. The ten largest make up around 4.5% of the sample.

This TCR was recovered from a man over 45 with active COVID-19. Sequenced input: peripheral blood. The chain uses TRBV7-9 and TRBJ2-3; a stretch of 13 junction bases matches TRBD2. The CDR3 amino acid sequence is: CASSSGTSGATDTQYF. The DNA sequence is as follows: TGTGCCAGCAGCTCGGGGACTAGCGGGGCAACAGATACGCAGTATTTT.